The 10 T cell receptor beta chains below were found in one sample sequenced in a study of T cell repertoires in cytomegalovirus infection. Their specific antigens are unknown. MiXCR, applied by TCRdb to the reads, yields one record per CDR3 protein. The sample shows some 350,000 distinct CDR3 sequences, 34% of them seen only once. The input for sequencing was cultured PBMCs, taken from culture after CMV antigen stimulation. The receptors were sampled from a human donor in good health (CMV status not recorded). Some clones in this sample may be carry-over from other donors' samples.

The CDR3 DNA reads TGTGCCAGCAGTGGCTCGAATAGCAATCAGCCCCAGCATTTT. Its translation: CASSGSNSNQPQHF. V usage is TRBV12-3 or TRBV12-4 and J usage is TRBJ1-5; D gene ambiguous. Trimming left V 5 bases short and J 0 bases short, with 8 bases between. This CDR3 is built from 14 residues.

A single count supports this clonotype. V usage is TRBV6-2 or TRBV6-3 and J usage is TRBJ2-5; possibly TRBD2 for D (7 bases). Trimming stripped 2 bases from V and 0 bases from J, with 13 bases between. CDR1 MNHEY and CDR2 SVGEGT come from the germline V gene. The CDR3 is made up of 16 amino acids. The CDR3 region is CASSYGGGWNQETQYF. The DNA of the CDR3 is TGTGCCAGCAGTTACGGGGGGGGCTGGAACCAAGAGACCCAGTACTTC.

This clonotype turned up a few times. The chain carries TRBV24-1 and TRBJ2-2; D gene unclear. CDR1 KGHDR and CDR2 SFDVKD come from the germline V gene. V was cut by 8 bases and J by 2 bases, with 8 bases left in between. This CDR3 is built from 13 residues. Here the CDR3 reads CATKRTNTGELFF. In DNA form, the CDR3 reads TGTGCCACCAAGAGGACCAACACCGGGGAGCTGTTTTTT.

This clonotype was seen a few times. At one end the junction does not follow the germline gene, possibly because of a read error. The V call is TRBV19, the J call TRBJ1-4, with a possible D match to TRBD1 (5 bases). This CDR3 is 16 amino acids long. Per the germline V gene, CDR1 is LNHDA and CDR2 is SQIVND (reference sequence). The CDR3 reads CASSSLVGPAGREEVF. The CDR3 bases are TGTGCCAGTAGTTCCCTCGTGGGACCCGCCGGGAGAGAGGAAGTTTTT.

This clonotype was detected only a few times. The chain recombines TRBV12-3 or TRBV12-4 with TRBJ1-1; perhaps TRBD1 as D (5 bases). The CDR3 is 14 residues long. V dropped 7 bases and J dropped 5 bases, with 17 bases sitting between them. The CDR3 sequence: CASTAGTEKTEAFF. The CDR3 coding sequence is TGTGCCAGCACGGCCGGGACGGAAAAGACTGAAGCTTTCTTT.

As for this clonotype: Sequence at one end of the junction differs from germline and may be a read error. The chain has TRBV11-2 and TRBJ1-1; D ambiguous. The germline V gene has CDR1 SGHAT and CDR2 FQNNGV. The CDR3 has 17 residues. This CDR3 reads CASSIRDRGLVNTEAFF. The CDR3 region has the DNA TGTGCCAGCAGCATTAGAGATCGGGGATTGGTGAATACTGAAGCTTTCTTT.

A few counts support this clonotype. This sequence joins TRBV12-3 or TRBV12-4 and TRBJ1-1; 7 bases map to TRBD1. The CDR3 spans 15 residues. Trimming took 3 bases from V and 3 from J; bases not matched to a gene: 7. In DNA form, the CDR3 reads TGTGCCAGCAGTTTCAGGGGGAGGGGAGACACTGAAGCTTTCTTT. Amino acid sequence: CASSFRGRGDTEAFF.

This clonotype has just one count. CDR3 in DNA: TGTGCCAGCAGCCGCGGACAGGGTACATGGGAGCAGTACTTC. This gives the protein CASSRGQGTWEQYF. The chain recombines TRBV28 with TRBJ2-7; 8 nucleotides match TRBD1. There are 14 residues in the CDR3. CDR1 is MDHEN and CDR2 is SYDVKM in the germline V gene. With 6 bases clipped from V and 7 bases from J, the junction kept 11 bases outside the gene matches.

V usage is TRBV7-3 and J usage is TRBJ2-5, with D unclear. Germline CDR1 SGHTA, CDR2 FQGTGA. V lost 5 bases and J lost 5, with 12 bases in between. The CDR3 has 13 amino acids. In DNA form, the CDR3 reads TGTGCCAGCAGCCAACAAGCCGAGGAGACCCAGTACTTC. Translating gives CASSQQAEETQYF.

The chain recombines TRBV4-3 with TRBJ1-5, with D possibly being TRBD1 (5 bases). The CDR3 extends over 14 amino acids. Germline CDR1 is LGHNA and CDR2 is YSLEER. V was trimmed by 0 bases and J by 10 bases, leaving 13 bases between them. The CDR3 reads CASSQELRELPQHF. CDR3 in DNA: TGCGCCAGCAGCCAAGAACTCAGGGAGTTACCCCAGCATTTT.